This TCR beta chain was retrieved from a study of T cell responses to AZD1222 COVID-19 vaccine. Looking at the study overall: Whether given at about 4 or about 12 weeks, second doses were pooled.

Generated by immunoSEQ multiplex PCR, the TCRdb table keeps only in-frame clones and is missing some. This sample carries under 95,000 clones, 80% to 90% of them seen once, and the ten largest clones take 16%. The CDR3 is 13 residues long. V was pared by 5 bases and J by 4 bases, with 2 bases of the junction left unmatched. Germline V gene data show CDR1 as LNHDA and CDR2 as SQIVND (reference sequence). The chain joins TRBV19 to TRBJ1-2; 9 positions match TRBD1. The sample consisted of peripheral blood, taken on day 0 of AZD1222 vaccination. The sequence came from an adult in good health. The CDR3 DNA reads as TGTGCCAGTAGTCTGGACAGGGGCTATGGCTACACCTTC. Translation: CASSLDRGYGYTF.